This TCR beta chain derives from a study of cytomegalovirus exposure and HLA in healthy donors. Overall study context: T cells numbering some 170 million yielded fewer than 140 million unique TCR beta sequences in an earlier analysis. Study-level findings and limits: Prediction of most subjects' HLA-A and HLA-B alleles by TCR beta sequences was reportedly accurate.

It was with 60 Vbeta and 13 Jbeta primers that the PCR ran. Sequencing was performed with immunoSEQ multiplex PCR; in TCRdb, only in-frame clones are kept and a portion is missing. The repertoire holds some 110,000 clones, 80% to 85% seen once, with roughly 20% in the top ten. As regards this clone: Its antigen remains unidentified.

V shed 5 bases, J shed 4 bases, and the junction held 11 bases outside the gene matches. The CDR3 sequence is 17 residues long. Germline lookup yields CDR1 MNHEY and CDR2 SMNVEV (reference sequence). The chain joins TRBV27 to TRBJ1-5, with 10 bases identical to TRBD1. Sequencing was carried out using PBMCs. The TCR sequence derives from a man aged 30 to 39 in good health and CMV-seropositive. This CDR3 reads CASSPGQGPSGNQPQHF. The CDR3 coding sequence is TGTGCCAGCAGTCCGGGACAGGGGCCCTCGGGAAATCAGCCCCAGCATTTT.